One and the same sample provided the 14 T cell receptor beta chains below, sequenced in a study of early T cells in non-severe SARS-CoV-2 infection. TCRdb re-called the 5' RACE reads with MiXCR, one entry per CDR3 protein. The sample yields about 46,000 distinct CDR3 sequences, over 5% seen once. The sequencing here drew on whole blood, taken at baseline. These receptors were collected from an adult who was a healthcare worker with PCR-confirmed SARS-CoV-2 infection or an uninfected control (not recorded which).

This clonotype was recorded many times. This chain uses TRBV7-9 with TRBJ2-1; D gene unclear. The CDR3 has 15 amino acids. V was clipped by 5 bases and J by 8 bases, with 19 bases between them. Germline loops: CDR1 SEHNR, CDR2 FQNEAQ (reference sequence). The CDR3 coding sequence is TGTGCCAGCAGCCCTCTTGTGGCAACTACGGATGAGCAGTTCTTC. Its protein product is CASSPLVATTDEQFF.

This clonotype was recorded many times. The chain carries TRBV4-1 and TRBJ2-3; the D gene is possibly TRBD2 (6 bases). The germline V gene encodes CDR1 MGHRA and CDR2 YSYEKL. The CDR3 has 16 residues. V dropped 1 base and J dropped 1 base, with 12 bases sitting between them. DNA of the CDR3: TGCGCCAGCAGCCAAGCCGCCTGGAGGGGCACAGATACGCAGTATTTT. Encoded protein: CASSQAAWRGTDTQYF.

This clonotype was seen ten or more times. The gene calls are TRBV7-9 and TRBJ2-3; D gene uncertain. Trimming took 2 bases from V and 0 from J, leaving 9 bases between them. CDR1 is SEHNR, CDR2 FQNEAQ, per germline (reference sequence). The CDR3 totals 15 residues. DNA for the CDR3: TGTGCCAGCAGCTTAAAGGGTGTGAGCACAGATACGCAGTATTTT. Residues: CASSLKGVSTDTQYF.

This clonotype was observed a handful of times. This chain links TRBV7-9 with TRBJ2-1, with D possibly TRBD2 on 6 matching bases. Germline lookup yields CDR1 SEHNR and CDR2 FQNEAQ (reference sequence). Trimming took off 6 bases at V and 6 bases at J, with 15 bases between the two ends. There are 14 residues in the CDR3. The CDR3 sequence: CASRGLQDLNEQFF. In DNA form, the CDR3 reads TGTGCCAGCAGGGGACTCCAGGATCTCAATGAGCAGTTCTTC.

This clonotype was observed many times. The genes are TRBV4-1 and TRBJ1-3, with D maybe TRBD1 (5 bases). The CDR3 is 16 residues long. CDR1 is MGHRA and CDR2 is YSYEKL in the germline V gene. V was shortened by 1 base and J by 0 bases, with 10 bases between the two germline ends. The CDR3 bases are TGCGCCAGCAGCCAAGGTGACGGGGGCTCTGGAAACACCATATATTTT. Amino acids: CASSQGDGGSGNTIYF.

In this sample, this clonotype turned up many times. The genes are TRBV28 and TRBJ1-5; the D gene is possibly TRBD1 (5 bases). This CDR3 region has 16 residues. Germline V CDR1 and CDR2: MDHEN, SYDVKM. The V end was cut by 2 bases, the J end by 5 bases, with 16 bases between. Written as DNA, the CDR3 is TGTGCCAGCAGTTTACGGGGCACGGGGAGGCATCAGCCCCAGCATTTT. This encodes CASSLRGTGRHQPQHF.

This clonotype was picked up many times. This rearrangement joins TRBV25-1 to TRBJ1-1; the D is unclear. V shed 8 bases and J shed 5 bases, with 12 bases lying between them. Germline V gene sequence: CDR1 MGHDK, CDR2 SYGVNS. CDR3 length: 12 residues. The CDR3 nucleotides read TGTGCCAGCCATTCTTTTAGTACTGAAGCTTTCTTT. It yields the protein CASHSFSTEAFF.

This clonotype was observed at least ten times. The chain has TRBV6-5 and TRBJ2-2; TRBD2 matches at 7 bases. In germline, CDR1 is MNHEY, CDR2 SVGAGI. Unmatched junction bases numbered 10, after V lost 0 bases and J lost 6 bases. The CDR3 loop spans 17 amino acids. The CDR3 nucleotides read TGTGCCAGCAGTTACTCGATTCGCGCGGGAGCGCCCGGGGAGCTGTTTTTT. The encoded protein is CASSYSIRAGAPGELFF.

The chain employs TRBV28 and TRBJ1-1; no firm D call. V was cut by 5 bases and J by 1 base, with 11 bases left in between. Germline CDR1 and CDR2: MDHEN and SYDVKM. CDR3 length: 14 amino acids. This chain's CDR3 is CASSRTKGNTEAFF. CDR3 coding DNA: TGTGCCAGCAGTCGCACCAAGGGGAACACTGAAGCTTTCTTT.

This clonotype was counted many times. The chain joins TRBV7-6 to TRBJ2-7; 9 bases are a match to TRBD1. V lost 4 bases and J lost 2; bases outside the gene matches: 3. Germline CDR1 reads SGHVS; CDR2 reads FNYEAQ. The length of the CDR3 is 14 residues. DNA for the CDR3: TGTGCCAGCAGCTCCGGGACAGGGCCCTACGAGCAGTACTTC. Encoded protein: CASSSGTGPYEQYF.

This clonotype was counted at least ten times. The rearrangement joins TRBV12-3 or TRBV12-4 to TRBJ2-7; possible D gene TRBD2, 5 bases. The CDR3 contains 17 residues. The V end was cut by 6 bases, the J end by 0 bases, with 21 bases between. This CDR3 is CASSLWASPGISYEQYF. CDR3 coding DNA: TGTGCCAGCAGCCTATGGGCTAGTCCGGGGATCTCCTACGAGCAGTACTTC.

V gene TRBV2 combines with J gene TRBJ2-1; TRBD2 matches 12 bases. The junction had 11 bases not matched to a gene; V was cut back by 1 base and J by 4 bases. Germline-derived CDR1 and CDR2 are SNHLY and FYNNEI. The CDR3 runs 19 residues. This chain's CDR3 is CASSEGPLAGGPSYNEQFF. The CDR3 DNA reads TGTGCCAGCAGTGAAGGCCCCCTAGCGGGAGGGCCCTCGTACAATGAGCAGTTCTTC.

This chain connects TRBV7-3 to TRBJ2-3; 7 bases fit TRBD1. The trim removed 11 bases at V and 4 bases at J, leaving 6 bases unmatched. This CDR3 is 12 amino acids long. CDR1 is SGHTA, CDR2 FQGTGA, per germline. The CDR3 nucleotides read TGTGCCGGAGACACAGGGGCAGATACGCAGTATTTT. This translates into CAGDTGADTQYF.

This clonotype was found many times. The rearrangement joins TRBV27 to TRBJ2-7; no definite D call. CDR1 and CDR2 from the germline V gene are MNHEY and SMNVEV (reference sequence). V shed 3 bases and J shed 3 bases, with 9 bases lying between them. There are 13 residues in the CDR3. CDR3 sequence: CASSFGPHYEQYF. As DNA, the CDR3 is TGTGCCAGCAGTTTCGGGCCTCACTACGAGCAGTACTTC.